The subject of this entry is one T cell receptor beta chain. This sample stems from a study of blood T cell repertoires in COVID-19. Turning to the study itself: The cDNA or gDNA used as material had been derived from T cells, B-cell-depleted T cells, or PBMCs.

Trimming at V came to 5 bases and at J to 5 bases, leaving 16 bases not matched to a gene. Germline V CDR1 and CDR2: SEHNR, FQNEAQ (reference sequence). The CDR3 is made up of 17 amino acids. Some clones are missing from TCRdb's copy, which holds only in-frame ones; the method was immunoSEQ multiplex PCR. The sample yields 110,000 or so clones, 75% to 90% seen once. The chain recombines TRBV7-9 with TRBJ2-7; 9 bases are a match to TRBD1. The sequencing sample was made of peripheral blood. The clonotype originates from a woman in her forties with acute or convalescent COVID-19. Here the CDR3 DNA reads TGTGCCAGCAGCCCTACCCGGGACAGGGATGTTCGGGACGAGCAGTACTTC. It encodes CASSPTRDRDVRDEQYF.